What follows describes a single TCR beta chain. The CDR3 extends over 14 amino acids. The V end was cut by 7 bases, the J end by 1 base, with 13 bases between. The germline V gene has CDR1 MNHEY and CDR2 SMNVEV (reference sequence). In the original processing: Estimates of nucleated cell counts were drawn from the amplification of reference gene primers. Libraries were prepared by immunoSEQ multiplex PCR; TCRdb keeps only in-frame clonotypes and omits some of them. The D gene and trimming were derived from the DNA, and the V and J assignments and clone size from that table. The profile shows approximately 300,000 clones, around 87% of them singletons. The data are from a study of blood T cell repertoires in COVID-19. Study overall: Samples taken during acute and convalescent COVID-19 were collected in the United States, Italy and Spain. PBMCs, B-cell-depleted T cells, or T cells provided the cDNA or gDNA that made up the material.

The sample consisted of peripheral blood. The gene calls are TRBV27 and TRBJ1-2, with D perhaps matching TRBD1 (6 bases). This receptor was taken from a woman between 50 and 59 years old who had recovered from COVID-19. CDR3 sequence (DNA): TGTGCCAGCAAAGAGGACAGTTTTAACTATGGCTACACCTTC. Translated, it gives CASKEDSFNYGYTF.